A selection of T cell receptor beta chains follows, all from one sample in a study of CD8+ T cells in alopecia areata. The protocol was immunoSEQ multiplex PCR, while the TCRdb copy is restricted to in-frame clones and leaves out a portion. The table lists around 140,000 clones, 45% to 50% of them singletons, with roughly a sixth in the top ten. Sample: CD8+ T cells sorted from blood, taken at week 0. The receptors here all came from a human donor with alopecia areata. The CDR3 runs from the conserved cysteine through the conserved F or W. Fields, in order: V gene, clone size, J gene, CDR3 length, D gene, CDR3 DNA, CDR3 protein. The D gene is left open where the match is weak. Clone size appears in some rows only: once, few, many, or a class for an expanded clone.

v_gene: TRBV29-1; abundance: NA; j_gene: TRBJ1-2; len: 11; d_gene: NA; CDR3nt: TGCAGCGTTGAGGGGGTATGGGGCTACACCTTC; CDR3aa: CSVEGVWGYTF
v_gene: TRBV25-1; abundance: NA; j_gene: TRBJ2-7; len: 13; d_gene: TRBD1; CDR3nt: TGTGCCAGCAGACCACAGGGGTCCCACGAGCAGTACTTC; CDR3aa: CASRPQGSHEQYF
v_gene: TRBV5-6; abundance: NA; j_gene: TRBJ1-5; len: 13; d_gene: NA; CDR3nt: TGTGCCAGCAGCTTGAACAGCGGGCAGCCCCAGCATTTT; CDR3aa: CASSLNSGQPQHF
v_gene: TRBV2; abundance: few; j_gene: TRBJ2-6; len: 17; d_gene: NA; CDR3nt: TGTGCCAGCAGCACAGGGTTGCGAGTCTCTGGGGCCAACGTCCTGACTTTC; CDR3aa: CASSTGLRVSGANVLTF
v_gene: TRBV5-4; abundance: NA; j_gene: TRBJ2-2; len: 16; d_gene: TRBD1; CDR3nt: TGTGCCAGCAGCCCCCGGGACAGGAGATACACCGGGGAGCTGTTTTTT; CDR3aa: CASSPRDRRYTGELFF
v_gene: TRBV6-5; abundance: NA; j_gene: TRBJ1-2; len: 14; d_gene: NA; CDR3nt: TGTGCCAGCAGTTACGCACAAGGGGCCTATGGCTACACCTTC; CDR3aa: CASSYAQGAYGYTF
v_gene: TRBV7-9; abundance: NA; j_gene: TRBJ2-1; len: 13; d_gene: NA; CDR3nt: TGTGCCAGCAGCTCCCCTTGGGGCAATGAGCAGTTCTTC; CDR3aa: CASSSPWGNEQFF
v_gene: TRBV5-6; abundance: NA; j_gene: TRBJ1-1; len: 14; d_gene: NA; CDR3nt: TGTGCCAGCAGCTTGAGATCTGCACGCAGGGGAGCTTTCTTT; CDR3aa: CASSLRSARRGAFF
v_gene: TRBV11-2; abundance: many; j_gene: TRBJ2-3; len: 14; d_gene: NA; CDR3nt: TGTGCCAGCAGCTTACGTCAGCGCACAGATACGCAGTATTTT; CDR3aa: CASSLRQRTDTQYF
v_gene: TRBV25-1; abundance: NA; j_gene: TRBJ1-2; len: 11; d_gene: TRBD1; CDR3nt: TGTGCCACCAGGGACAGGGATGGCTACACCTTC; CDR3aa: CATRDRDGYTF
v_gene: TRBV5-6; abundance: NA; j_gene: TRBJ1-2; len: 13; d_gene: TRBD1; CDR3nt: TGTGCCAGCAGCTCGGACAGGGGGACTGGCTACACCTTC; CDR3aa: CASSSDRGTGYTF
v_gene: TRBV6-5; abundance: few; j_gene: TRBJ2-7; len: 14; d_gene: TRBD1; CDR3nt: TGTGCCAGCAGTTACCGGGACAGGCCGTACGAGCAGTACTTC; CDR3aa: CASSYRDRPYEQYF
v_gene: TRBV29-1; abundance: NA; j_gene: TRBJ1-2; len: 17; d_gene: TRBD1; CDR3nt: TGCAGCGTTGGCGGCGGGGACAGTGGAACCTTTAACTATGGCTACACCTTC; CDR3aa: CSVGGGDSGTFNYGYTF
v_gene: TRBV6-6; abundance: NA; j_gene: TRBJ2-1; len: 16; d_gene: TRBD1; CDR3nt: TGTGCCAGCAGTTACTCGACAGGGGAGCATTTCAATGAGCAGTTCTTC; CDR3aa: CASSYSTGEHFNEQFF
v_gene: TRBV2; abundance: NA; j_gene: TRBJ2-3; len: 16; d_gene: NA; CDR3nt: TGTGCCAGCAGTGACCCCCGGGACCGAAGCACAGATACGCAGTATTTT; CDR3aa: CASSDPRDRSTDTQYF
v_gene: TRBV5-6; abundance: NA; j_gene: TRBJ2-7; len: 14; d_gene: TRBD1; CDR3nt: TGTGCCAGCAGCTTGGAACAGGGGTGGGACGAGCAGTACTTC; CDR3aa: CASSLEQGWDEQYF
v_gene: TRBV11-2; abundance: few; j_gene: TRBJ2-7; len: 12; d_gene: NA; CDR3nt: TGTGCCAGCAGCCCAAGTTCCTACGAGCAGTACTTC; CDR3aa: CASSPSSYEQYF
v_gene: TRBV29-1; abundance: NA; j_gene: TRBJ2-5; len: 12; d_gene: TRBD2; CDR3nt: TGCAGCGCCGAAGCGGGGAAAGAGACCCAGTACTTC; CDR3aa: CSAEAGKETQYF
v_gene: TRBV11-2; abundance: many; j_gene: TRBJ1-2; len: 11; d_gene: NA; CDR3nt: TGTGCCAGCAGCCAGGTCCAGGGCTACACCTTC; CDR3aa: CASSQVQGYTF
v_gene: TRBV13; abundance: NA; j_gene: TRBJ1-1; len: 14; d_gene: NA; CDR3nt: TGTGCCAGCAGCTTAGGAGCAGCGAACACTGAAGCTTTCTTT; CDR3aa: CASSLGAANTEAFF
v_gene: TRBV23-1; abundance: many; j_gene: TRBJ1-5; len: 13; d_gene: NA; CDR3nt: TGCGCCAGGACAATGGTTAGCAATCAGCCCCAGCATTTT; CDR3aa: CARTMVSNQPQHF
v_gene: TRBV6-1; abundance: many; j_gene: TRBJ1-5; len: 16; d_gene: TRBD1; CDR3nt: TGTGCCAGCAGTGAATGGACAGGGATGGGCAATCAGCCCCAGCATTTT; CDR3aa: CASSEWTGMGNQPQHF
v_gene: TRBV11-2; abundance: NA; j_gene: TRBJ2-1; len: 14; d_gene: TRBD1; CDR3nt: TGTGCCAGCAGCTTAGTGGGGACAGACAATGAGCAGTTCTTC; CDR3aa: CASSLVGTDNEQFF
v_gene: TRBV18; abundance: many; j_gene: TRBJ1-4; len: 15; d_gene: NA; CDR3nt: TGTGCCAGCTCACCAAAAGGGATCTTTAATGAAAAACTGTTTTTT; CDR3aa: CASSPKGIFNEKLFF
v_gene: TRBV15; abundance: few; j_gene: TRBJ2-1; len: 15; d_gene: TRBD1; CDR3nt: TGTGCCACCAGCTCCGGGACAGGGCTCTACAATGAGCAGTTCTTC; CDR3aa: CATSSGTGLYNEQFF